The clone carrying this TCR beta chain occurred many times. This record comes from a study of CD8 T cells in ankylosing spondylitis. Germline V gene data show CDR1 as LGHNA and CDR2 as YSLEER. CDR3 size: 14 residues. Trimming removed 2 bases at V and 7 bases at J, with 12 bases between. TCRdb fed the 5' RACE reads into MiXCR, producing one record per CDR3 protein. The sample consists of about 190,000 distinct CDR3 sequences, around 13% of them appearing once. The chain is built from TRBV4-3 and TRBJ1-5; D is perhaps TRBD1 (6 bases). The sample taken for sequencing was blood, either unsorted or a sorted T cell fraction (not recorded which). This receptor was identified in a female donor with ankylosing spondylitis or in good health (not recorded which). CDR3 residues: CASSQSQGNQPQHF. CDR3 nucleotide sequence: TGCGCCAGCAGCCAATCCCAGGGGAACCAGCCCCAGCATTTT.